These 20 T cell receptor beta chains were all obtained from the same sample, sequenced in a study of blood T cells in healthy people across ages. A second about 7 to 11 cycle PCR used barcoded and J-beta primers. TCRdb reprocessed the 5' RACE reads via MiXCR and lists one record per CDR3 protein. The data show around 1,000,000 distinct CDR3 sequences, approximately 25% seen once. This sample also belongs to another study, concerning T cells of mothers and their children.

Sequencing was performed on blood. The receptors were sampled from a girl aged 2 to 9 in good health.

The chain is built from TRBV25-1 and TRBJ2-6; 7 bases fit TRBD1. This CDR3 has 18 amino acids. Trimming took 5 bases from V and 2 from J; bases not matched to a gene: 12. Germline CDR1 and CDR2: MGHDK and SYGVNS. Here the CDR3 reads CASSYYSGQKAGANVLTF. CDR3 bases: TGTGCCAGCAGTTATTATTCGGGACAGAAAGCTGGGGCCAACGTCCTGACTTTC.

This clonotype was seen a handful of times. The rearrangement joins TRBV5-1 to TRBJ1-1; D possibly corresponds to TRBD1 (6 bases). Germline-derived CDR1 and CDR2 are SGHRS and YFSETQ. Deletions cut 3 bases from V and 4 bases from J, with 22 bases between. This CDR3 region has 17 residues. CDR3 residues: CASSSTPGGLVGTEAFF. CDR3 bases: TGCGCCAGCAGCTCGACCCCTGGGGGCTTGGTTGGCACTGAAGCTTTCTTT.

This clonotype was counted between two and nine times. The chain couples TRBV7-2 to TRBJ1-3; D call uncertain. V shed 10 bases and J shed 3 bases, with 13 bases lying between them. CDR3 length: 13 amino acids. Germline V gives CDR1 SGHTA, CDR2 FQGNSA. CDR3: CATGPNSGNTIYF. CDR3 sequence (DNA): TGTGCCACCGGCCCAAACAGTGGAAACACCATATATTTT.

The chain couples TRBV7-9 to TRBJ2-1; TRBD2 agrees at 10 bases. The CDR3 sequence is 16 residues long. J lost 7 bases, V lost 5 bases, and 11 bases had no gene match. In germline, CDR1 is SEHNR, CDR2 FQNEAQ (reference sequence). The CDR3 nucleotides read TGTGCCAGCAGCCCCCGTGCTAGCGGGAGAATGAATGAGCAGTTCTTC. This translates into CASSPRASGRMNEQFF. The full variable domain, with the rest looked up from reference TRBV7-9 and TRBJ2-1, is DTGVSQNPRHKITKRGQNVTFRCDPISEHNRLYWYRQTLGQGPEFLTYFQNEAQLEKSRLLSDRFSAERPKGSFSTLEIQRTEQGDSAMYLCASSPRASGRMNEQFFGPGTRLTVL.

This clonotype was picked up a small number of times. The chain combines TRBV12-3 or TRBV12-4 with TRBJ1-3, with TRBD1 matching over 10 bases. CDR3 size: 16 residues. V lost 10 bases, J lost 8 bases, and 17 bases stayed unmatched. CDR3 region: CATEPPGTGVRDTIYF. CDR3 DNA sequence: TGTGCCACCGAGCCACCCGGGACAGGGGTTAGAGACACCATATATTTT.

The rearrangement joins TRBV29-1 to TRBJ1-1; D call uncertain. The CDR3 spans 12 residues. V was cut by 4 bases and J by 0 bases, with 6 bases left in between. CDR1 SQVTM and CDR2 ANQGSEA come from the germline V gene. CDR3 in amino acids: CSVAYMNTEAFF. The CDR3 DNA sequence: TGCAGCGTTGCCTATATGAACACTGAAGCTTTCTTT.

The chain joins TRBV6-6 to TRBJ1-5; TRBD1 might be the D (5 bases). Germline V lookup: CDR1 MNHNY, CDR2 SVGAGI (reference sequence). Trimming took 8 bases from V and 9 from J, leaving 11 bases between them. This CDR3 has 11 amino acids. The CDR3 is CASQGGGPQHF. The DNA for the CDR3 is TGTGCCAGCCAGGGAGGCGGGCCCCAGCATTTT.

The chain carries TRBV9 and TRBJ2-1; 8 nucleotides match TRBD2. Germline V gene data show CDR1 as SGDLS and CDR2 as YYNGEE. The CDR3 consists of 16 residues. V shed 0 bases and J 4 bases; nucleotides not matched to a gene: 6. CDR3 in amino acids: CASSVEAGDLYNEQFF. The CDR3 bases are TGTGCCAGCAGCGTAGAAGCGGGAGACCTTTACAATGAGCAGTTCTTC.

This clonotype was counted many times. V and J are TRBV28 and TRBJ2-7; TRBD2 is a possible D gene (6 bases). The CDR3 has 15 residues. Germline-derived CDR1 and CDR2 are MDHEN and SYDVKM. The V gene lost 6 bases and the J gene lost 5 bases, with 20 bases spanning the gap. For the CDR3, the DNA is TGTGCCAGCAGCCCGACCGGGACTTCTTACCACGAGCAGTACTTC. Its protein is CASSPTGTSYHEQYF.

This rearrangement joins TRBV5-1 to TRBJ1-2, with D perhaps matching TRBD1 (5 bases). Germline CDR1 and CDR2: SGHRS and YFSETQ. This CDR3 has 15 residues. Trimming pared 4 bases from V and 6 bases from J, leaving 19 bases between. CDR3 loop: CASSTTGWRGDGYTF. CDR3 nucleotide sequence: TGCGCCAGCAGCACCACTGGTTGGCGAGGGGATGGCTACACCTTC.

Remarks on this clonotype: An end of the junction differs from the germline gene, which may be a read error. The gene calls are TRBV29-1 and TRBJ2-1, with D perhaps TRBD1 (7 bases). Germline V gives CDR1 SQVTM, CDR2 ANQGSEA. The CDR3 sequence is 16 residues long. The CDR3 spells CGVEAQGGGLDNEQFF. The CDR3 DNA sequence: TGCGGCGTTGAGGCCCAGGGGGGAGGCTTGGACAATGAGCAGTTCTTC.

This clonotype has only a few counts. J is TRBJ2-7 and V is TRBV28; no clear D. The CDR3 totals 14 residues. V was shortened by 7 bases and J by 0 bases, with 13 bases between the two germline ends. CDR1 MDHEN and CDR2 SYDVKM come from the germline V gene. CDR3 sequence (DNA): TGTGCCAGCATCGGCGAGCGATTCTCCTACGAGCAGTACTTC. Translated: CASIGERFSYEQYF.

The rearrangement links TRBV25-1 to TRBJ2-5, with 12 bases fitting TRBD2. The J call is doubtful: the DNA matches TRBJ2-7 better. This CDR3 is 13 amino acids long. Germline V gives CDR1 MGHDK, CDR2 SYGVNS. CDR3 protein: CAARTSGVHEQYF. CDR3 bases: TGTGCCGCAAGGACTAGCGGGGTCCACGAGCAGTACTTC.

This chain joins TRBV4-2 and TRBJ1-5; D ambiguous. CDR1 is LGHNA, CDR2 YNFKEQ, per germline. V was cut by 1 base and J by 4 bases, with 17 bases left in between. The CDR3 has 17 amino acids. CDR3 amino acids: CASSQVATPETNQPQHF. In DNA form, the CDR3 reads TGTGCCAGCAGCCAAGTTGCGACACCCGAGACTAATCAGCCCCAGCATTTT.

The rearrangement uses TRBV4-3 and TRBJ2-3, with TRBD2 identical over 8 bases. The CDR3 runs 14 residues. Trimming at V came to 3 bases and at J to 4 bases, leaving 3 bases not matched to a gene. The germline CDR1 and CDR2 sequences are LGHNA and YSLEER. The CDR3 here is CASSHGGGSDTQYF. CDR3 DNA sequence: TGCGCCAGCAGCCACGGCGGGGGGTCAGATACGCAGTATTTT.

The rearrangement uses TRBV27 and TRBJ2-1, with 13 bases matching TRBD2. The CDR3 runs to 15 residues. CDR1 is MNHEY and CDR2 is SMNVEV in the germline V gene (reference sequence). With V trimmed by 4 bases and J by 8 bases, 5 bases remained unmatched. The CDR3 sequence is CASSSGLAGRYEQFF. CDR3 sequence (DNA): TGTGCCAGCAGTTCGGGACTAGCGGGGAGGTATGAGCAGTTCTTC.

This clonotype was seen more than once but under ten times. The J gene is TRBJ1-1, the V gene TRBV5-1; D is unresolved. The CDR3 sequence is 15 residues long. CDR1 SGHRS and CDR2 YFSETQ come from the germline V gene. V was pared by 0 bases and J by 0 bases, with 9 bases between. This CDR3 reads CASSLENRVNTEAFF. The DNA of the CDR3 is TGCGCCAGCAGCTTGGAGAACAGAGTGAACACTGAAGCTTTCTTT.

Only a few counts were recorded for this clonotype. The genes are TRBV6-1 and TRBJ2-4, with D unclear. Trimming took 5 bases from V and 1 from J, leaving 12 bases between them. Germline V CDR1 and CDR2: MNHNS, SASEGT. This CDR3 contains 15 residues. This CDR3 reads CASSPQALAKNIQYF. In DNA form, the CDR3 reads TGTGCCAGCAGTCCCCAGGCCCTCGCCAAAAACATTCAGTACTTC.

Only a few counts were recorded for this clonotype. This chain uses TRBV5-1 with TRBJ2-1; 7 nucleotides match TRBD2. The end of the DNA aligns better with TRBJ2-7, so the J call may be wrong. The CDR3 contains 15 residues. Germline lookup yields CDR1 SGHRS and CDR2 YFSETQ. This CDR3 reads CASSLFPGGGSEQYF. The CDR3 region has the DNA TGCGCCAGCAGCTTGTTTCCGGGAGGAGGTAGCGAGCAGTACTTC.

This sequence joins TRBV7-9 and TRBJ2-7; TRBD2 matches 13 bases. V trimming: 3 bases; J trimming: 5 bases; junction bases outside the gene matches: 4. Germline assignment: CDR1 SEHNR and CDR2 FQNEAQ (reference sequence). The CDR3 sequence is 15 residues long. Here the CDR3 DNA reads TGTGCCAGCAGCTTGACTAGCGGGAGGATGCACGAGCAGTACTTC. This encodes CASSLTSGRMHEQYF.